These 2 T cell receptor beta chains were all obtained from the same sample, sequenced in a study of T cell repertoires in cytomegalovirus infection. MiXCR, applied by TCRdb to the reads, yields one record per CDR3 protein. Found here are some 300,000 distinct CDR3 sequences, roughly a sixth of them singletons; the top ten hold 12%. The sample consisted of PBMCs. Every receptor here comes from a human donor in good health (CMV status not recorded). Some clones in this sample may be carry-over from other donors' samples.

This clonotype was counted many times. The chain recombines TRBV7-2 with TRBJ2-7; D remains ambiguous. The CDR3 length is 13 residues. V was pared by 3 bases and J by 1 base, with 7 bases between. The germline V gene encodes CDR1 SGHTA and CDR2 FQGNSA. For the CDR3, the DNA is TGTGCCAGCAGCTTTCGGGTTTCCTACGAGCAGTACTTC. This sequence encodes CASSFRVSYEQYF.

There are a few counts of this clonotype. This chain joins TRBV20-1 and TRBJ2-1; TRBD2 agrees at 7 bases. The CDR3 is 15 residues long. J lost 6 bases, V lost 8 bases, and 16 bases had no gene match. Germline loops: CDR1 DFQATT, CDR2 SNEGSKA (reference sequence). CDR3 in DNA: TGCAGTTCTCCCAATCGGGAGGAAGGCCGCAATGAGCAGTTCTTC. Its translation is CSSPNREEGRNEQFF.